The T cell receptor (beta chain) described here comes from a study of cytomegalovirus exposure and HLA in healthy donors. Study results and caveats: Differences between HLA loci emerged in a later analysis of TCR association rates, with DRB1 most and HLA-C fewest. Some segments of the V type, notably TRBV6-2 and TRBV6-3, were excluded as indistinguishable.

In regard to this clone: Its antigen is as yet unknown.

Germline V gene sequence: CDR1 SGHVS, CDR2 FQNEAQ. Between the trimmed V and J ends, which lost 4 bases and 2 bases, there was a span of 11 bases. This CDR3 is built from 14 residues. PCR involved 60 Vbeta and 13 Jbeta primers. Some clones are missing from TCRdb's copy, which holds only in-frame ones; the method was immunoSEQ multiplex PCR. The repertoire has approximately 150,000 clones, around 70% of them found once; the top ten carry approximately 5%. The source of this sequence is a man between 18 and 29 years old in good health and CMV-seropositive. What was sequenced was PBMCs. This sequence joins TRBV7-8 and TRBJ1-2; D is possibly TRBD1 (6 bases). The CDR3 DNA reads TGTGCCAGCAGCTCGTCCGGGACAAACTATGGCTACACCTTC. Its protein product is CASSSSGTNYGYTF.